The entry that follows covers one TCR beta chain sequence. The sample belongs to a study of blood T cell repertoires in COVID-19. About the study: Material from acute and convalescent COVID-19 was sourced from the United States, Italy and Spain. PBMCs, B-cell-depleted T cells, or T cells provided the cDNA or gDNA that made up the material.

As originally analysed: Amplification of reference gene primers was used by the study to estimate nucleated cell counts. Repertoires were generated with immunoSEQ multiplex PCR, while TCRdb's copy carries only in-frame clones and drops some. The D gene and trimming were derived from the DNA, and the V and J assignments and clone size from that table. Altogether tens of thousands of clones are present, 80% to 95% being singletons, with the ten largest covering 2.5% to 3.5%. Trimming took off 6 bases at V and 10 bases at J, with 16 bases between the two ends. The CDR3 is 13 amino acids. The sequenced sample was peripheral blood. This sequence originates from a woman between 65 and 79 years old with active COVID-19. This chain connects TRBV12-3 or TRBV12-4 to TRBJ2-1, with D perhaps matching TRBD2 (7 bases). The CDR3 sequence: CASRRNAGAEQFF. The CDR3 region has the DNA TGTGCCAGCAGGCGTAACGCGGGGGCCGAGCAGTTCTTC.